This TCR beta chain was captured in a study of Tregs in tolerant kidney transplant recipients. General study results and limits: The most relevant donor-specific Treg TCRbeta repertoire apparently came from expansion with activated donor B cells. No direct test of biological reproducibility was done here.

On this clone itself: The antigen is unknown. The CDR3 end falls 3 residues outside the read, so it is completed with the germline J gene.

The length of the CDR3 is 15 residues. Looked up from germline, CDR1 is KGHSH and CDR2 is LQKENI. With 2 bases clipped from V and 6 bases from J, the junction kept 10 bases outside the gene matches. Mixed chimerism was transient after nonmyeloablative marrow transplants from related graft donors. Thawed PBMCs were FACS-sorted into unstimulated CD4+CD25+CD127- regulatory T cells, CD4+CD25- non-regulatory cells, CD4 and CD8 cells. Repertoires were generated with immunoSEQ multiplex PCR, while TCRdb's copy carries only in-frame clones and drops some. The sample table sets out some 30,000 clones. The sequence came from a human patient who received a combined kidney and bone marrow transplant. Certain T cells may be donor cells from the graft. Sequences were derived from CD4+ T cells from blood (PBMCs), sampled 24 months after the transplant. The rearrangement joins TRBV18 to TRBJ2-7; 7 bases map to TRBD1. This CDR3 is CASSPRQGKDSEQYF. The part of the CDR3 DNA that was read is TGTGCCAGCTCACCAAGACAGGGTAAAGACTCCGAG.